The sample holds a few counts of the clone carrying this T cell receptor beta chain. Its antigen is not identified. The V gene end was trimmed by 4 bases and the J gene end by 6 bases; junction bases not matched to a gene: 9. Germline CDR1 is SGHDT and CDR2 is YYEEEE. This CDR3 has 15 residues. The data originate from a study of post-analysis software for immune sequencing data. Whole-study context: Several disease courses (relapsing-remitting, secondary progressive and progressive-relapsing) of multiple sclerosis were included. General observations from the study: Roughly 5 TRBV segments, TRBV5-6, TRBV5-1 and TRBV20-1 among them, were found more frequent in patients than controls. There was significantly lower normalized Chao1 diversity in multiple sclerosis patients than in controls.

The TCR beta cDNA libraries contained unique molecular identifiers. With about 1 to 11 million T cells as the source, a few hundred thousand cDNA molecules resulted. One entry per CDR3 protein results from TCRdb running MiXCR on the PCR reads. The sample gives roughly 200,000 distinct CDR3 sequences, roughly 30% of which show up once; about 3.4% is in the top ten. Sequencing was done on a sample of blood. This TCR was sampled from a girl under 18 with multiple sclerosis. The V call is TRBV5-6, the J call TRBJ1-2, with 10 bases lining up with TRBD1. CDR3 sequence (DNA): TGTGCCAGCAGCCTTACCGGGACAGGGGTCCATGGCTACACCTTC. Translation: CASSLTGTGVHGYTF.